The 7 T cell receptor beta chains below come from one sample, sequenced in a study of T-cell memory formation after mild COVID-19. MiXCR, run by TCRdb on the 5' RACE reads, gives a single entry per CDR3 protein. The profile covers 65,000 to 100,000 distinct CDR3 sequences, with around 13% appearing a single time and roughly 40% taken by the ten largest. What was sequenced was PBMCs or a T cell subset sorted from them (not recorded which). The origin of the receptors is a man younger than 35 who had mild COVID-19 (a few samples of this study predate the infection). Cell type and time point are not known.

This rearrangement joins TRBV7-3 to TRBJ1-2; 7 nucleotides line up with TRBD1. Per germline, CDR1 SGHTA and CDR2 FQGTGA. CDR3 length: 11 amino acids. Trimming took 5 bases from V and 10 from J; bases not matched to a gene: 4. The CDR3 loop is CASSDGTDYTF. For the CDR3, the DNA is TGTGCCAGCAGCGACGGGACAGACTACACCTTC.

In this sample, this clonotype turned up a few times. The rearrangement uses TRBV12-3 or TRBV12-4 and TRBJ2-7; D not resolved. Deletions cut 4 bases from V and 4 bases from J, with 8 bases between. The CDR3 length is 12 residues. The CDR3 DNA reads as TGTGCCAGCAGTTACCGGCTGTACGAGCAGTACTTC. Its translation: CASSYRLYEQYF.

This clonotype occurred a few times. The CDR3 nucleotides read TGCAGTGCCAGGGGTGGGATAGCGGACACAGATACGCAGTATTTT. This sequence encodes CSARGGIADTDTQYF. The chain carries TRBV20-1 and TRBJ2-3; D tentatively fits TRBD1 or TRBD2 (6 bases each). Germline V gene data show CDR1 as DFQATT and CDR2 as SNEGSKA (reference sequence). V lost 6 bases, J lost 2 bases, and 18 bases lay in between. This CDR3 comprises 15 residues.

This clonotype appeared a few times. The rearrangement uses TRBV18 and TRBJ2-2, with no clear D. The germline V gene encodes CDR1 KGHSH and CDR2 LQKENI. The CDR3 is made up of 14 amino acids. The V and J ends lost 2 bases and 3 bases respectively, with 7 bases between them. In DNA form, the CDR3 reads TGTGCCAGCTCACCAGTGATATACACCGGGGAGCTGTTTTTT. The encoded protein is CASSPVIYTGELFF.

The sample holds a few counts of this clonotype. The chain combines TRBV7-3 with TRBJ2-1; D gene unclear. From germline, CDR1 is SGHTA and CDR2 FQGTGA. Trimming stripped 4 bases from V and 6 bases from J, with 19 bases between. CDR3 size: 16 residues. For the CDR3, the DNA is TGTGCCAGCAGCTCTTCCACCGGCGGTTGGCTCAATGAGCAGTTCTTC. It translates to CASSSSTGGWLNEQFF.

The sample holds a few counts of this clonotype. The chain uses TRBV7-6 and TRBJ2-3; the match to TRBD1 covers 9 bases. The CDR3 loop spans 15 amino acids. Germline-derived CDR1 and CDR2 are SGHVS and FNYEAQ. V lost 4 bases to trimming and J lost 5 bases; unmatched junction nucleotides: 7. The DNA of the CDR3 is TGTGCCAGCAGCTACCGGGACAGGGCTATAGATACGCAGTATTTT. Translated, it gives CASSYRDRAIDTQYF.

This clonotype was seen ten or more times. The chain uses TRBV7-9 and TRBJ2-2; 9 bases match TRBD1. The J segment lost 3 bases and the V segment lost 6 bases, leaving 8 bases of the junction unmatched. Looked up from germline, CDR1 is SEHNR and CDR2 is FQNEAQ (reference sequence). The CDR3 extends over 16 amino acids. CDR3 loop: CASRLGTGSYTGELFF. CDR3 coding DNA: TGTGCCAGCAGACTCGGGACAGGGAGCTACACCGGGGAGCTGTTTTTT.